This TCR beta chain was retrieved from a study of shared clonotypes between healthy human individuals. This was a deep-level run. Measured with immunoSEQ multiplex PCR; TCRdb has only the in-frame clones, and not every one. The sample lists around 2,000,000 clones, 85% to 95% seen once, with roughly 1.8% in the top ten. As defined, naive CD8 cells were CD45RO-negative and positively selected for CCR7, with terminally differentiated effector memory CD45RA+ cells excluded. Material for sequencing was naive CD8+ T cells from PBMCs. The receptor was isolated from a man aged 18 to 29 in good health. Some clones in this sample may be carry-over from other donors' samples.

The DNA of the CDR3 is TGTGCCAGTAGTGCACGACAGGTCCCGGGGGAAGCTTTCTTT. Its protein product is CASSARQVPGEAFF. This sequence joins TRBV19 and TRBJ1-1; a weak D match, TRBD1 (6 bases). Germline V gene sequence: CDR1 LNHDA, CDR2 SQIVND (reference sequence). This CDR3 is 14 amino acids long. The ends were cut back, 5 bases at V and 8 bases at J, with 18 bases in the middle.